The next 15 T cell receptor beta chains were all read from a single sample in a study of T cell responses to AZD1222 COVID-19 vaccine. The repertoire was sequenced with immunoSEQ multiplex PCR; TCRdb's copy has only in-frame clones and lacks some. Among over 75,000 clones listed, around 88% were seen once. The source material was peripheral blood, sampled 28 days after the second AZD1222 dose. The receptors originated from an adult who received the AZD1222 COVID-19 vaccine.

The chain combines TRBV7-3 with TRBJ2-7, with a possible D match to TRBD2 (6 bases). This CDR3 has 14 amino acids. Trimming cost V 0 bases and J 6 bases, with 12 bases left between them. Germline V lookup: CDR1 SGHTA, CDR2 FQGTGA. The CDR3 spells CASSLTPGGSEQYF. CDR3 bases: TGTGCCAGCAGCTTAACCCCCGGGGGAAGCGAGCAGTACTTC.

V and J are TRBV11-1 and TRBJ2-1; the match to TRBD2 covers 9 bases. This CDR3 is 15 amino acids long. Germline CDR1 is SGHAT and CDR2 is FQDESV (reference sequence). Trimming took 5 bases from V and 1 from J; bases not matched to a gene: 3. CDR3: CASSARGGSYNEQFF. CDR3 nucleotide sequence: TGTGCCAGCAGCGCGCGGGGGGGTTCCTACAATGAGCAGTTCTTC.

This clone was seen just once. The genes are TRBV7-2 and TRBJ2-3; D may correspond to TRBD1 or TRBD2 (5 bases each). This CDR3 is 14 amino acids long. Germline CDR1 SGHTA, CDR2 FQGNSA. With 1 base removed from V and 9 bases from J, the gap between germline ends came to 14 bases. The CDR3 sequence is CASSLEGTGRTQYF. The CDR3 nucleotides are TGTGCCAGCAGCTTAGAGGGGACGGGTAGAACGCAGTATTTT.

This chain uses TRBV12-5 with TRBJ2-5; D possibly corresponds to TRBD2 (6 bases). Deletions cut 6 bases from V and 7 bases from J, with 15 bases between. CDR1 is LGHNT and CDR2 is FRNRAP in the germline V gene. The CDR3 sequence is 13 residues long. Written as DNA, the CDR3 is TGTGCTAGTGGCCCCGGGACGGAGGGGACCCAGTACTTC. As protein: CASGPGTEGTQYF.

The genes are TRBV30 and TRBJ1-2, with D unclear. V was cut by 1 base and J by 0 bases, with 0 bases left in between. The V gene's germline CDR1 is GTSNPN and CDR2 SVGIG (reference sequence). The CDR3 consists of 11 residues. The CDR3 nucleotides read TGTGCCTGGAGTGCTAACTATGGCTACACCTTC. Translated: CAWSANYGYTF.

CDR3 nucleotides: TGTGCCAGCAGCCAATATCTATACGAGCAGTACTTC. Translated: CASSQYLYEQYF. This chain joins TRBV3-1 (or the pseudogene TRBV3-2) and TRBJ2-7; D is unresolved. CDR3 size: 12 residues. Germline CDR1 LGHDT, CDR2 YNNKEL (reference sequence). V lost 2 bases, J lost 4 bases, and 6 bases lay in between.

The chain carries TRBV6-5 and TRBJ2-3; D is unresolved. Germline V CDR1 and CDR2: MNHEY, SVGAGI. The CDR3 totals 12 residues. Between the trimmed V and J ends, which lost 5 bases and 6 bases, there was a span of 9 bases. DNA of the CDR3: TGTGCCAGCAGTCTCGGGTTGGATACGCAGTATTTT. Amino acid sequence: CASSLGLDTQYF.

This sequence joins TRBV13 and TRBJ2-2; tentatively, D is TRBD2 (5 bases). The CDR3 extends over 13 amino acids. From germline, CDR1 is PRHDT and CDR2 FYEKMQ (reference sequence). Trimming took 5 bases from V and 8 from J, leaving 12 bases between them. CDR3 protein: CASSPERRGELFF. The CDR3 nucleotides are TGTGCCAGCAGCCCGGAGCGGAGAGGGGAGCTGTTTTTT.

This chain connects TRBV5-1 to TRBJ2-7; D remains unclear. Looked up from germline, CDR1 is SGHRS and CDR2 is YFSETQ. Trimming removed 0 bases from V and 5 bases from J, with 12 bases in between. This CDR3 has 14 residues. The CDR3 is CASSLDQSFNEQYF. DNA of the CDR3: TGCGCCAGCAGCTTGGACCAGTCGTTTAACGAGCAGTACTTC.

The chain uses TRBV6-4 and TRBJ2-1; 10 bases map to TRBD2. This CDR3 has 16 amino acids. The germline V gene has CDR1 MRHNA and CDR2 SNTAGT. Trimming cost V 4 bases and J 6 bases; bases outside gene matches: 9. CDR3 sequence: CASSVQGAGGRNEQFF. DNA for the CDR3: TGTGCCAGCAGTGTCCAGGGAGCGGGGGGGCGCAATGAGCAGTTCTTC.

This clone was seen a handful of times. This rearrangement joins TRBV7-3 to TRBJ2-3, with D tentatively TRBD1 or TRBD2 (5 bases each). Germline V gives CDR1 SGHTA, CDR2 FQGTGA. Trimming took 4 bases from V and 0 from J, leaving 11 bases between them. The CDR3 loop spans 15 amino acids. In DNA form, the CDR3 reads TGTGCCAGCAGCTCGGGGCGGACTAGCACAGATACGCAGTATTTT. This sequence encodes CASSSGRTSTDTQYF.

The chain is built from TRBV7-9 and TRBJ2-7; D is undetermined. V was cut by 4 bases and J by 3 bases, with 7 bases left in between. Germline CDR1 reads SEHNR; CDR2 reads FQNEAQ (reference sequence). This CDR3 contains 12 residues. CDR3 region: CASSSSHYEQYF. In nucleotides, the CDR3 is TGTGCCAGCAGCTCCTCCCACTACGAGCAGTACTTC.

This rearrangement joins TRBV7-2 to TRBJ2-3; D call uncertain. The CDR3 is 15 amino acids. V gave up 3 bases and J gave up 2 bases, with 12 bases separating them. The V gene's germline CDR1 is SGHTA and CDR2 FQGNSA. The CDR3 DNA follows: TGTGCCAGCAGCTTTAAAGAATCTTCCACAGATACGCAGTATTTT. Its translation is CASSFKESSTDTQYF.

The CDR3 nucleotides read TGTGCCAGCACCCGGGACAGGGGCTCCTACGAGCAGTACTTC. Amino acids: CASTRDRGSYEQYF. The V and J genes are TRBV2 and TRBJ2-7; 10 bases agree with TRBD1. The CDR3 is 14 amino acids. V lost 7 bases, J lost 0 bases, and 3 bases stayed unmatched. Germline loops: CDR1 SNHLY, CDR2 FYNNEI.

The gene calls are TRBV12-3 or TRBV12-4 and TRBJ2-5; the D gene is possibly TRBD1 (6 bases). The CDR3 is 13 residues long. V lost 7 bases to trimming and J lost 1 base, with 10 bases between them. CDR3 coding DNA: TGTGCCAGCATCCAGGACAGCCAAGAGACCCAGTACTTC. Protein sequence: CASIQDSQETQYF.